These 30 T cell receptor beta chains were all obtained from the same sample, sequenced in a study of T cell responses to AZD1222 COVID-19 vaccine. The method was immunoSEQ multiplex PCR; TCRdb's version includes in-frame clones alone and lacks a portion of them. The sample lists about 82,000 clones, 80% to 90% seen once, with about 12% in the top ten. Sequenced material: peripheral blood, taken 28 days after the second AZD1222 dose. Every receptor here comes from an adult who received the AZD1222 COVID-19 vaccine.

This clone was seen a single time. This rearrangement joins TRBV5-1 to TRBJ1-6; 9 bases are shared with TRBD1. CDR3 size: 14 residues. Trimming at V came to 1 base and at J to 11 bases, leaving 4 bases not matched to a gene. Germline lookup yields CDR1 SGHRS and CDR2 YFSETQ. The CDR3 loop reads CASSLNDRGTPLHF. As DNA, the CDR3 is TGCGCCAGCAGCTTGAACGACAGGGGGACACCCCTCCACTTT. The variable domain in full, with the rest retrieved from reference TRBV5-1 and TRBJ1-6, is KAGVTQTPRYLIKTRGQQVTLSCSPISGHRSVSWYQQTPGQGLQFLFEYFSETQRNKGNFPGRFSGRQFSNSRSEMNVSTLELGDSALYLCASSLNDRGTPLHFGNGTRLTVT.

J is TRBJ1-2 and V is TRBV28; the D is unclear. Germline V gives CDR1 MDHEN, CDR2 SYDVKM. Trimming left V 5 bases short and J 10 bases short, with 14 bases between. There are 12 residues in the CDR3. The CDR3 coding sequence is TGTGCCAGCAGTATCCCCGGCGGGTCCTACACCTTC. Its translation: CASSIPGGSYTF.

This chain links TRBV3-1 (or the pseudogene TRBV3-2) with TRBJ1-6; D ambiguous. Germline loops: CDR1 LGHDT, CDR2 YNNKEL (reference sequence). CDR3 length: 13 amino acids. V lost 3 bases to trimming and J lost 10 bases, with 10 bases between them. The CDR3 nucleotides are TGTGCCAGCAGCCACCTGATGGGCTCACCCCTCCACTTT. Its translation: CASSHLMGSPLHF.

V is TRBV6-5 and J is TRBJ2-2; either TRBD1 or TRBD2 may supply D (6 bases each). Germline V gene sequence: CDR1 MNHEY, CDR2 SVGAGI. With 6 bases removed from V and 5 bases from J, the gap between germline ends came to 10 bases. This CDR3 contains 13 residues. The CDR3 nucleotides read TGTGCCAGCAGGGAGGGGGTTACCGGGGAGCTGTTTTTT. This sequence encodes CASREGVTGELFF.

The gene calls are TRBV12-5 and TRBJ1-1; D is unclear. Deletions cut 1 base from V and 0 bases from J, with 3 bases between. This CDR3 comprises 13 residues. CDR1 is LGHNT, CDR2 FRNRAP, per germline. The CDR3 here is CASGLGLNTEAFF. For the CDR3, the DNA is TGTGCTAGTGGTTTGGGACTGAACACTGAAGCTTTCTTT. Variable domain in full (rest from reference TRBV12-5 and TRBJ1-1): DARVTQTPRHKVTEMGQEVTMRCQPILGHNTVFWYRQTMMQGLELLAYFRNRAPLDDSGMPKDRFSAEMPDATLATLKIQPSEPRDSAVYFCASGLGLNTEAFFGQGTRLTVV.

This CDR3 is CASSQAGGVQETQYF. As DNA, the CDR3 is TGTGCCAGCAGCCAAGCCGGGGGGGTCCAAGAGACCCAGTACTTC. This rearrangement joins TRBV3-1 (or the pseudogene TRBV3-2) to TRBJ2-5; 8 bases map to TRBD2. V gave up 1 base and J gave up 1 base; unmatched junction bases: 2. The CDR3 consists of 15 residues. CDR1 LGHDT and CDR2 YNNKEL come from the germline V gene (reference sequence).

This clone was seen repeatedly, ten times or more. The chain recombines TRBV19 with TRBJ1-5; TRBD1 might be the D (5 bases). The length of the CDR3 is 17 residues. CDR1 is LNHDA and CDR2 is SQIVND in the germline V gene (reference sequence). Trimming removed 5 bases from V and 2 bases from J, with 19 bases in between. The CDR3 reads CASSPTEARFRNQPQHF. The CDR3 DNA sequence: TGTGCCAGTAGTCCGACAGAGGCCCGCTTTCGCAATCAGCCCCAGCATTTT.

The chain uses TRBV3-1 (or the pseudogene TRBV3-2) and TRBJ2-4, with D perhaps TRBD2 (5 bases). The CDR3 extends over 16 amino acids. Germline V gives CDR1 LGHDT, CDR2 YNNKEL (reference sequence). The V end lost 3 bases, the J end lost 0 bases, and 12 bases lay between the germline ends. DNA for the CDR3: TGTGCCAGCAGCCATGGACTGGCCCTAGCCAAAAACATTCAGTACTTC. Protein product: CASSHGLALAKNIQYF.

This clone was detected only once. The V gene is TRBV6-5, the J gene TRBJ2-2; 11 nucleotides match TRBD1. V lost 6 bases, J lost 3 bases, and 6 bases stayed unmatched. The germline V gene has CDR1 MNHEY and CDR2 SVGAGI. The CDR3 covers 16 residues. The CDR3 is CASSYGQGADTGELFF. Written as DNA, the CDR3 is TGTGCCAGCAGCTACGGACAGGGGGCCGACACCGGGGAGCTGTTTTTT.

This clone was counted once. The DNA for the CDR3 is TGTGCCAGCAGTCCGACAGGGGGCCTTTACAATGAGCAGTTCTTC. This sequence encodes CASSPTGGLYNEQFF. The V gene is TRBV6-2 or TRBV6-3, the J gene TRBJ2-1; 10 nucleotides match TRBD1. Trimming removed 5 bases from V and 4 bases from J; junction bases left unmatched: 5. This CDR3 is 15 amino acids long. CDR1 and CDR2 from the germline V gene are MNHEY and SVGEGT.

The genes are TRBV10-1 and TRBJ1-4; D uncertain. Germline CDR1 is WNHNN and CDR2 is SYGVQD (reference sequence). This CDR3 has 13 residues. Trimming took off 0 bases at V and 8 bases at J, with 7 bases between the two ends. This CDR3 reads CASSESAGEKLFF. The CDR3 DNA reads as TGCGCCAGCAGTGAGTCAGCGGGCGAAAAACTGTTTTTT.

The V call is TRBV7-6, the J call TRBJ2-3, with D hard to call. With 2 bases removed from V and 4 bases from J, the gap between germline ends came to 7 bases. Per the germline V gene, CDR1 is SGHVS and CDR2 is FNYEAQ. This CDR3 is 13 amino acids long. The CDR3 DNA sequence: TGTGCCAGCAGCTTACGGGCCTCAGATACGCAGTATTTT. Translating it yields CASSLRASDTQYF.

The rearrangement links TRBV7-2 to TRBJ2-1; maybe TRBD2 (6 bases). Looked up from germline, CDR1 is SGHTA and CDR2 is FQGNSA. V was shortened by 5 bases and J by 6 bases, with 17 bases between the two germline ends. The CDR3 spans 15 residues. The DNA for the CDR3 is TGTGCCAGCAGCGCGCCCTCGACTAGAGGCAATGAGCAGTTCTTC. Translation gives CASSAPSTRGNEQFF.

This clone is a singleton in its sample. V and J are TRBV10-3 and TRBJ1-2; D uncertain. Germline loops: CDR1 ENHRY, CDR2 SYGVKD. The length of the CDR3 is 13 residues. Between the trimmed V and J ends, which lost 2 bases and 5 bases, there was a span of 9 bases. The chain's CDR3 is CAISETDTYGYTF. The CDR3 DNA reads TGTGCCATCAGTGAGACAGACACATATGGCTACACCTTC.

Notes on this clone: The junction and the germline gene differ at one end; a read error may be behind it. The chain employs TRBV7-7 and TRBJ2-2, with 11 bases that match TRBD2. The CDR3 runs 14 residues. Looked up from germline, CDR1 is SSHAT and CDR2 is FNYEAQ (reference sequence). The CDR3 DNA is TGTGCTAGCAGCTTAGCGGGGGGGACCGGGGAGCTGTTTTTT. Encoded protein: CASSLAGGTGELFF.

The V call is TRBV6-5, the J call TRBJ2-7; D gene ambiguous. The CDR3 length is 11 residues. The germline gives CDR1 MNHEY, CDR2 SVGAGI. V was cut by 4 bases and J by 4 bases, with 5 bases left in between. The CDR3 DNA is TGTGCCAGCAGTTTTCAATACGAGCAGTACTTC. Amino acid sequence: CASSFQYEQYF.

The J gene is TRBJ2-3, the V gene TRBV5-1; D remains ambiguous. The ends were cut back, 4 bases at V and 3 bases at J, with 12 bases in the middle. This CDR3 spans 14 amino acids. Per germline, CDR1 SGHRS and CDR2 YFSETQ. The CDR3 reads CASSADLPTDTQYF. The CDR3 region has the DNA TGCGCCAGCAGCGCGGACCTCCCTACAGATACGCAGTATTTT.

This chain uses TRBV6-5 with TRBJ2-7; D remains ambiguous. CDR3 size: 13 residues. The germline CDR1 and CDR2 sequences are MNHEY and SVGAGI. V shed 6 bases and J shed 3 bases, with 12 bases lying between them. CDR3 DNA sequence: TGTGCCAGCAGCCTAGGTACCAACTACGAGCAGTACGTC. This encodes CASSLGTNYEQYV.

V and J are TRBV5-1 and TRBJ2-3, with TRBD2 matching over 12 bases. V was pared by 4 bases and J by 6 bases, with 6 bases of the junction left unmatched. The CDR3 extends over 15 amino acids. Germline V CDR1 and CDR2: SGHRS, YFSETQ. Here the CDR3 DNA reads TGCGCCAGCAGCCAGACTAGCGGGAGCTGGGATACGCAGTATTTT. Protein product: CASSQTSGSWDTQYF.

The genes are TRBV2 and TRBJ2-1; D is uncertain. This CDR3 is 12 amino acids long. Germline V gene data show CDR1 as SNHLY and CDR2 as FYNNEI. Deletions cut 10 bases from V and 15 bases from J, with 22 bases between. The CDR3 loop reads CAISRASPPPFF. CDR3 nucleotide sequence: TGTGCCATCTCAAGGGCTTCCCCCCCACCGTTCTTC.

With regard to this clone: One end of the junction fails to match germline, which may point to a read error. The V and J genes are TRBV11-3 and TRBJ1-6; D perhaps matches TRBD1 (5 bases). This CDR3 is 20 amino acids long. The germline CDR1 and CDR2 sequences are SGHNT and YENEEA. CDR3 DNA sequence: TGTGCCGGCAGCTTCGAGTCTTCAGCGGGGCCGGGCGCTTATAATTCACCCCTCCACTTT. Its protein is CAGSFESSAGPGAYNSPLHF. The full variable domain, with the rest looked up from reference TRBV11-3 and TRBJ1-6, is EAGVVQSPRYKIIEKKQPVAFWCNPISGHNTLYWYLQNLGQGPELLIRYENEEAVDDSQLPKDRFSAERLKGVDSTLKIQPAELGDSAVYLCAGSFESSAGPGAYNSPLHFGNGTRLTVT.

The CDR3 loop is CASSQAEGIKYTEAFF. CDR3 coding DNA: TGTGCCAGCAGCCAAGCCGAGGGGATCAAATACACTGAAGCTTTCTTT. The genes are TRBV3-1 (or the pseudogene TRBV3-2) and TRBJ1-1; the D gene is possibly TRBD1 (5 bases). Trimming removed 1 base from V and 3 bases from J, with 15 bases in between. The CDR3 is 16 residues long. Germline V gene lookup returns CDR1 LGHDT and CDR2 YNNKEL (reference sequence).

This chain joins TRBV9 and TRBJ2-1, with D tentatively TRBD1 (6 bases). Trimming took 0 bases from V and 6 from J, leaving 13 bases between them. The CDR3 is 15 residues long. Germline CDR1 is SGDLS and CDR2 is YYNGEE. The CDR3 spells CASSVGGNRANEQFF. In nucleotides, the CDR3 is TGTGCCAGCAGCGTAGGAGGCAACAGGGCCAATGAGCAGTTCTTC. The full variable domain, with the rest looked up from reference TRBV9 and TRBJ2-1, is DSGVTQTPKHLITATGQRVTLRCSPRSGDLSVYWYQQSLDQGLQFLIQYYNGEERAKGNILERFSAQQFPDLHSELNLSSLELGDSALYFCASSVGGNRANEQFFGPGTRLTVL.

The chain links TRBV7-8 to TRBJ1-4; weak D call: TRBD1 (5 bases). The V gene's germline CDR1 is SGHVS and CDR2 FQNEAQ. Between the trimmed V and J ends, which lost 8 bases and 2 bases, there was a span of 9 bases. The CDR3 is 13 residues long. CDR3 DNA: TGTGCCAGCTCTCGGGGGACTAATGAAAAACTGTTTTTT. Amino acids: CASSRGTNEKLFF.

The J gene is TRBJ1-2, the V gene TRBV12-3 or TRBV12-4; D is uncertain. Trimming cost V 1 base and J 6 bases, with 6 bases left between them. There are 12 residues in the CDR3. The CDR3 is CASSLGQDGYTF. DNA for the CDR3: TGTGCCAGCAGTTTAGGGCAGGATGGCTACACCTTC.

This chain connects TRBV18 to TRBJ1-1; no reliable D call. The CDR3 runs to 12 residues. Germline loops: CDR1 KGHSH, CDR2 LQKENI. V was clipped by 1 base and J by 1 base, with 1 base between them. CDR3 in DNA: TGTGCCAGCTCACCACAGAACACTGAAGCTTTCTTT. Its translation: CASSPQNTEAFF.

This chain joins TRBV4-2 and TRBJ2-3, with 7 positions matching TRBD2. Germline CDR1 is LGHNA and CDR2 is YNFKEQ. V gave up 0 bases and J gave up 8 bases; unmatched junction bases: 8. The CDR3 spans 15 residues. CDR3 protein: CASSQDVPSGATQYF. The CDR3 nucleotides read TGTGCCAGCAGCCAAGACGTCCCTAGCGGAGCTACGCAGTATTTT.

V is TRBV12-3 or TRBV12-4 and J is TRBJ2-1, with D possibly called TRBD1 or TRBD2 (5 bases each). Between the trimmed V and J ends, which lost 8 bases and 7 bases, there was a span of 15 bases. This CDR3 spans 13 amino acids. The CDR3 nucleotides read TGTGCCAGCCTCGAGGGGCCGGCAAATGAGCAGTTCTTC. It encodes CASLEGPANEQFF.

The V gene is TRBV5-4, the J gene TRBJ2-1, with 9 bases lining up with TRBD2. V shed 0 bases, J shed 7 bases, and the junction held 14 bases outside the gene matches. Looked up from germline, CDR1 is SGHNT and CDR2 is YYREEE (reference sequence). The CDR3 is made up of 18 amino acids. Written as DNA, the CDR3 is TGTGCCAGCAGCTTGGGGGGACTAGGTGCGGGAGGGCGGAATGAGCAGTTCTTC. Its protein product is CASSLGGLGAGGRNEQFF. The variable domain in full, with the rest retrieved from reference TRBV5-4 and TRBJ2-1, is ETGVTQSPTHLIKTRGQQVTLRCSSQSGHNTVSWYQQALGQGPQFIFQYYREEENGRGNFPPRFSGLQFPNYSSELNVNALELDDSALYLCASSLGGLGAGGRNEQFFGPGTRLTVL.

The J gene is TRBJ2-5, the V gene TRBV7-9, with 7 bases lining up with TRBD1. Germline values: CDR1 SEHNR, CDR2 FQNEAQ (reference sequence). J gave up 6 bases and V 1 base, and 5 bases lay outside the gene matches. This CDR3 contains 14 residues. The DNA of the CDR3 is TGTGCCAGCAGCTTAGTAACAGGGGCCCAGACCCAGTACTTC. Its translation: CASSLVTGAQTQYF. Based on the CDR3 plus reference TRBV7-9 and TRBJ2-5, the full variable domain is DTGVSQNPRHKITKRGQNVTFRCDPISEHNRLYWYRQTLGQGPEFLTYFQNEAQLEKSRLLSDRFSAERPKGSFSTLEIQRTEQGDSAMYLCASSLVTGAQTQYFGPGTRLLVL.